This T cell receptor (beta chain) was observed in a study of post-analysis software for immune sequencing data. About the study: Some patients lacked subtype; others had relapsing-remitting, secondary progressive or progressive-relapsing disease. Study-wide points: TRBV5-6, TRBV5-1 and TRBV20-1 belonged to a set of roughly 5 TRBV segments that were more frequent in patients than controls. For normalized Chao1 diversity, multiple sclerosis patients scored significantly lower than controls did.

CDR3 length: 15 amino acids. Looked up from germline, CDR1 is DFQATT and CDR2 is SNEGSKA (reference sequence). Deletions cut 3 bases from V and 0 bases from J, with 14 bases between. Unique molecular identifiers tagged the TCR beta cDNA libraries. It was from roughly 1 to 10 million T cells that around 500,000 cDNA molecules came. TCRdb passed the PCR reads through MiXCR, listing each CDR3 protein once. Of about half a million distinct CDR3 sequences listed, 45% are singletons. Notes on this clonotype: Its specificity is not known.

Sequenced input: blood. The clonotype originates from a girl between 10 and 17 years old with multiple sclerosis. V gene TRBV20-1 combines with J gene TRBJ2-5; D is possibly TRBD2 (6 bases). CDR3 DNA: TGCAGTGCTAGTCTGGCTAGCGTGTACCAAGAGACCCAGTACTTC. This translates into CSASLASVYQETQYF.